This TCR beta chain was sequenced for a study of T cell responses to AZD1222 COVID-19 vaccine (dated by TCRdb to the early 2020s). Looking at the study overall: Because spike-specific TCR depth and breadth did not differ between the two schedules, AZD1222 recipients who got a second dose at roughly 4 weeks were pooled with those who got a second dose at roughly 12 weeks. Trial participants were enrolled by age into 18-55, 56-69 and 70-plus year subgroups, with around 150, 28 and 57 TCR-sequenced participants respectively. TCR sequencing covered fewer than 250 trial participants: about 210 given two doses of AZD1222 and 26 given two doses of MenACWY control vaccine.

General study outcomes and caveats: Reportedly, close to half of the unique spike-specific TCRs recognized epitopes lying outside the regions that are mutated in the B.1.351 and B.1.1.7 variants. The 56-69-year group was small, and its depth increase did not reach significance, likely because of low power. Most participants were white British and females outnumbered males, and the authors suggested that clonal diversity may have been underestimated. A significant rise in spike-specific TCR breadth and depth was observed after two AZD1222 doses relative to day 0 and relative to MenACWY recipients. The whole spike protein was spanned by vaccine-associated CD4 TCRs, and dominant responses were seen in regions 160-218 and 743-854. Only a handful of AZD1222 recipients were SARS-CoV-2 seropositive at baseline, limiting conclusions about previously exposed vaccinees. No day 14 peak-response samples were available, so repertoires were characterized only after the peak T cell response.

The V end loses 2 bases and the J end loses 4 bases, and a stretch of 15 bases separates them. The cysteine opens and the phenylalanine closes a CDR3 of 15 amino acids. Only the CDR3 DNA is retained, 45 bases long and in frame from the first base. Reading the germline V gene (reference sequence) gives CDR1 MNHNY and CDR2 SVGAGI. Explained via the paper, the time point label denotes: baseline before first vaccination. Samples from vaccinated people were obtained from the UK trials COV001 and COV002, which included a single-blind randomized controlled phase 2/3 trial of AZD1222 (ChAdOx1 nCoV-19) in healthy adults. For TCRbeta chain sequencing, PBMC samples were collected from trial participants at day 0 and at day 28 after the second dose. To note about this clone: The specificity of this receptor is unknown. No base quality values were provided; no much bigger clone lies one nucleotide off.

The CDR3 regions of human TCRbeta chains were analyzed by immunosequencing. The published analysis was carried out like this. TCRs in the repertoires were matched against a reference library of SARS-CoV-2-specific TCRs that had been generated with the MIRA antigen-specificity platform. Breadth was defined as the fraction of unique TCRs that were SARS-CoV-2-associated. Depth was defined as the fraction of total T cells that were SARS-CoV-2-associated. Using the MIRA data, each spike-specific TCR was assigned both to the spike region to which the TCR was reactive and to a CD4 or CD8 class. Log10-transformed breadth and depth values were compared by one-way ANOVA with Sidak's multiple comparisons tests. The table comes from immuneACCESS by way of TCRdb, which keeps in-frame sequences with V and J called. Part of the clones is missing from these tables; in studies checked, under half for an unresolved V gene and the rest for unknown reasons. That table supplies the V and J calls and clone size; D and trimming were determined from the DNA. The sample profile shows 83,000 or so clones; 86% of them were found once. The leading ten clones occupy about 9.5% of the sample.

Sequencing was performed on peripheral blood, taken on day 0 of AZD1222 vaccination. The receptor was derived from an adult in good health. The V and J genes are TRBV6-6 and TRBJ2-7; 7 matching bases give a weak D call of TRBD2. The CDR3 protein sequence reads: CASSYPWGGPYEQYF. The DNA is as follows: TGTGCCAGCAGTTACCCGTGGGGGGGCCCGTACGAGCAGTACTTC.